The 25 T cell receptor beta chains below all came from one sample that was sequenced in a study of PD-1 blockade in mismatch repair-deficient tumors. The data were produced by immunoSEQ multiplex PCR, yet TCRdb's version contains in-frame clones alone and is incomplete. Seen here are around 62,000 clones, about 78% observed once, and the top ten hold 4.5% to 6%. This sample comprised peripheral blood, obtained 2 weeks after starting pembrolizumab. These receptors were collected from an adult with mismatch repair-deficient cancer.

This clone was seen only a few times. The chain couples TRBV5-1 to TRBJ1-1; TRBD1 matches at 8 bases. V was pared by 0 bases and J by 5 bases, with 9 bases of the junction left unmatched. The CDR3 is 16 amino acids. Germline assignment: CDR1 SGHRS and CDR2 YFSETQ. The CDR3 DNA follows: TGCGCCAGCAGCTTGGACGATCCAGGGGGCACGACTGAAGCTTTCTTT. This translates into CASSLDDPGGTTEAFF.

J is TRBJ2-5 and V is TRBV7-9; perhaps D is TRBD1 or TRBD2 (5 bases each). The V gene lost 10 bases and the J gene lost 4 bases, with 22 bases spanning the gap. Germline-derived CDR1 and CDR2 are SEHNR and FQNEAQ (reference sequence). This CDR3 is built from 15 residues. The CDR3 sequence: CATASGPALGETQYF. The CDR3, as DNA: TGTGCCACCGCCTCGGGACCAGCCCTGGGAGAGACCCAGTACTTC.

The rearrangement uses TRBV29-1 and TRBJ1-2; no firm D call. CDR1 is SQVTM and CDR2 is ANQGSEA in the germline V gene. CDR3 length: 11 residues. The V end was cut by 2 bases, the J end by 3 bases, with 4 bases between. CDR3 protein: CSVETYYGYTF. The CDR3 DNA sequence: TGCAGCGTTGAAACCTACTATGGCTACACCTTC.

The chain recombines TRBV19 with TRBJ1-2, with 12 nucleotides matching TRBD1. The CDR3 covers 14 residues. The V gene's germline CDR1 is LNHDA and CDR2 SQIVND (reference sequence). The J segment lost 9 bases and the V segment lost 6 bases, leaving 8 bases of the junction unmatched. CDR3 in DNA: TGTGCCAGTAGGATGGGGACAGGGGGCAGTCGCTACACCTTC. This gives the protein CASRMGTGGSRYTF. Complete variable domain (other parts from reference TRBV19 and TRBJ1-2): DGGITQSPKYLFRKEGQNVTLSCEQNLNHDAMYWYRQDPGQGLRLIYYSQIVNDFQKGDIAEGYSVSREKKESFPLTVTSAQKNPTAFYLCASRMGTGGSRYTFGSGTRLTVV.

As to this clone: Relative to the germline gene, one junction end is altered; a read error may explain this. The chain combines TRBV27 with TRBJ2-7; TRBD1 aligns across 8 bases. Germline-derived CDR1 and CDR2 are MNHEY and SMNVEV (reference sequence). The length of the CDR3 is 15 residues. The CDR3 protein is CASSFSQGALYGQYF. The CDR3 DNA reads as TGTGCCAGCAGTTTTTCGCAGGGGGCTTTATACGGGCAGTACTTC.

This clone was detected a few times. CDR3 sequence: CAISDGQGAAGELFF. CDR3 DNA: TGTGCCATCAGTGACGGACAGGGGGCGGCCGGGGAGCTGTTTTTT. The chain links TRBV10-3 to TRBJ2-2, with 11 bases identical to TRBD1. The CDR3 is 15 amino acids. Germline CDR1 and CDR2: ENHRY and SYGVKD. V shed 3 bases and J 6 bases; nucleotides not matched to a gene: 3.

This chain connects TRBV9 to TRBJ2-3; no definite D call. Trimming left V 3 bases short and J 2 bases short, with 19 bases between. The CDR3 consists of 17 residues. Germline-derived CDR1 and CDR2 are SGDLS and YYNGEE. DNA of the CDR3: TGTGCCAGCAGCGCCCCCAGAGGCCGCTCCGCCACAGATACGCAGTATTTT. Translated: CASSAPRGRSATDTQYF.

This chain joins TRBV10-3 and TRBJ2-2, with TRBD2 matching 12 bases. The CDR3 is 17 amino acids. Looked up from germline, CDR1 is ENHRY and CDR2 is SYGVKD. V was pared by 0 bases and J by 1 base, with 0 bases of the junction left unmatched. In nucleotides, the CDR3 is TGTGCCATCAGTGAGTCGACTAGCGGGAGGAACACCGGGGAGCTGTTTTTT. It is translated as CAISESTSGRNTGELFF.

About this clone: With a far larger clone one base away, a read error is the likely cause. This chain joins TRBV7-3 and TRBJ2-7; D unresolved. Germline CDR1 SGHTA, CDR2 FQGTGA. V lost 4 bases and J 3 bases, leaving 7 bases between the germline ends. The CDR3 has 12 amino acids. The CDR3 nucleotides are TGTGCCAGCAGCTCCAACTACTACGAGCAGTACTTC. It translates to CASSSNYYEQYF.

The chain combines TRBV7-2 with TRBJ1-2; the D is unclear. The germline V and J ends were trimmed by 5 bases and 9 bases, with 13 bases remaining between them. The CDR3 is 12 residues long. CDR1 SGHTA and CDR2 FQGNSA come from the germline V gene. CDR3 coding DNA: TGTGCCAGCAGCCAGGCGGGTGGGAGCTACACCTTC. Protein sequence: CASSQAGGSYTF.

The V call is TRBV14, the J call TRBJ1-1; 10 bases are a match to TRBD1. CDR1 SGHDN and CDR2 FVKESK come from the germline V gene. CDR3 length equals 16 residues. Losses at the gene ends were 4 bases for V and 4 bases for J; bases not matched to a gene: 9. CDR3 DNA sequence: TGTGCCAGCAGCCCGAGGACAGGGGGGGATGGCACTGAAGCTTTCTTT. Translated: CASSPRTGGDGTEAFF.

This clone has just a few counts. This CDR3 reads CASSRTGGSYEQYF. Here the CDR3 DNA reads TGTGCCAGCAGCCGGACAGGGGGATCCTACGAGCAGTACTTC. This chain joins TRBV5-8 and TRBJ2-7, with 10 bases matching TRBD1. The CDR3 runs to 14 residues. With 4 bases clipped from V and 1 base from J, the junction kept 2 bases outside the gene matches. Germline V gene sequence: CDR1 SGHTS, CDR2 YDEGEE.

The chain employs TRBV7-3 and TRBJ2-3, with 10 positions matching TRBD2. The V gene end was trimmed by 1 base and the J gene end by 1 base; junction bases not matched to a gene: 8. Germline V gene lookup returns CDR1 SGHTA and CDR2 FQGTGA. The CDR3 sequence is 18 residues long. CDR3 sequence (DNA): TGTGCCAGCAGCTTAAGAGCGCCGCTAGCGGGAGGCACAGATACGCAGTATTTT. This encodes CASSLRAPLAGGTDTQYF. Full variable domain (remainder filled in from reference TRBV7-3 and TRBJ2-3): GAGVSQTPSNKVTEKGKYVELRCDPISGHTALYWYRQSLGQGPEFLIYFQGTGAADDSGLPNDRFFAVRPEGSVSTLKIQRTERGDSAVYLCASSLRAPLAGGTDTQYFGPGTRLTVL.

The CDR3 bases are TGTGCCAGCAGCTTATCTTCAGTCACCCAACGTCAGCATTTT. Protein sequence: CASSLSSVTQRQHF. The chain combines TRBV7-9 with TRBJ1-5; D gene ambiguous. The CDR3 spans 14 residues. Looked up from germline, CDR1 is SEHNR and CDR2 is FQNEAQ (reference sequence). Trimming stripped 2 bases from V and 13 bases from J, with 18 bases between.

The rearrangement links TRBV7-3 to TRBJ2-5, with D perhaps matching TRBD1 (7 bases). The V gene's germline CDR1 is SGHTA and CDR2 FQGTGA. Trimming shortened V by 2 bases and J by 4 bases, and 14 bases separated the two germline ends. This CDR3 comprises 15 residues. The DNA for the CDR3 is TGTGCCAGCAGCTTAGCGGGTCAGGGGGGAGAGACCCAGTACTTC. This translates into CASSLAGQGGETQYF.

In its sample, this clone was seen once. The gene calls are TRBV5-4 and TRBJ1-1; a possible D gene is TRBD1 (6 bases). The V end was cut by 2 bases, the J end by 2 bases, with 13 bases between. Germline-derived CDR1 and CDR2 are SGHNT and YYREEE (reference sequence). The CDR3 sequence is 15 residues long. CDR3 coding DNA: TGTGCCAGCAGCTTAACAGGGTCAGTTAACACTGAAGCTTTCTTT. Translated, it gives CASSLTGSVNTEAFF.

This sequence joins TRBV9 and TRBJ2-3; 9 positions agree with TRBD2. CDR1 and CDR2 (germline): SGDLS, YYNGEE. V was clipped by 0 bases and J by 5 bases; unmatched bases: 7. The CDR3 runs 16 residues. The CDR3 loop is CASSVGIAGVGDTQYF. The CDR3 DNA is TGTGCCAGCAGCGTAGGAATAGCGGGAGTGGGAGATACGCAGTATTTT.

This clone was found a few times. The J gene is TRBJ1-5, the V gene TRBV19, with TRBD1 identical over 7 bases. J was trimmed by 4 bases and V by 9 bases; bases with no gene match: 9. The germline gives CDR1 LNHDA, CDR2 SQIVND (reference sequence). CDR3 size: 14 residues. The chain's CDR3 is CASWTRDSNQPQHF. The CDR3 DNA reads TGTGCCAGCTGGACCCGGGACAGTAATCAGCCCCAGCATTTT.

The chain uses TRBV7-8 and TRBJ2-1; either TRBD1 or TRBD2 may supply D (6 bases each). There are 16 residues in the CDR3. Germline CDR1 is SGHVS and CDR2 is FQNEAQ. Trimming cost V 4 bases and J 0 bases, with 13 bases left between them. The CDR3 sequence is CASSSRGRGSYNEQFF. CDR3 coding DNA: TGTGCCAGCAGCTCCCGGGGGCGGGGCTCCTACAATGAGCAGTTCTTC.

The chain is built from TRBV19 and TRBJ1-5; no definite D call. V lost 3 bases to trimming and J lost 7 bases, with 10 bases between them. The CDR3 totals 13 residues. The germline CDR1 and CDR2 sequences are LNHDA and SQIVND (reference sequence). DNA of the CDR3: TGTGCCAGTAGTATGCTGGGCGGCCAGCCCCAGCATTTT. It is translated as CASSMLGGQPQHF.

This clone was observed once. The rearrangement links TRBV30 to TRBJ2-5; D uncertain. This CDR3 spans 12 amino acids. Trimming took 2 bases from V and 0 from J, leaving 4 bases between them. CDR1 is GTSNPN, CDR2 SVGIG, per germline (reference sequence). This CDR3 reads CAWSQYQETQYF. CDR3 coding DNA: TGTGCCTGGAGTCAGTACCAAGAGACCCAGTACTTC.

J is TRBJ2-3 and V is TRBV5-1, with D unresolved. Germline V lookup: CDR1 SGHRS, CDR2 YFSETQ. V was trimmed by 0 bases and J by 1 base, leaving 6 bases between them. The CDR3 is 14 amino acids. CDR3 DNA sequence: TGCGCCAGCAGCTTGGGAGGCGGCACAGATACGCAGTATTTT. This encodes CASSLGGGTDTQYF. Full variable domain (remainder filled in from reference TRBV5-1 and TRBJ2-3): KAGVTQTPRYLIKTRGQQVTLSCSPISGHRSVSWYQQTPGQGLQFLFEYFSETQRNKGNFPGRFSGRQFSNSRSEMNVSTLELGDSALYLCASSLGGGTDTQYFGPGTRLTVL.

The chain carries TRBV19 and TRBJ2-2, with D possibly called TRBD1 or TRBD2 (5 bases each). The CDR3 contains 12 residues. The germline V and J ends were trimmed by 7 bases and 5 bases, with 8 bases remaining between them. Per germline, CDR1 LNHDA and CDR2 SQIVND (reference sequence). CDR3 coding DNA: TGTGCCAGTAAGAGGGGTACCGGGGAGCTGTTTTTT. This encodes CASKRGTGELFF.

CDR3 nucleotides: TGTGCCTGGAGTTATACAGGGTTGAATGAGCAGTTCTTC. It is translated as CAWSYTGLNEQFF. The gene calls are TRBV30 and TRBJ2-1; D is perhaps TRBD1 (6 bases). V was cut by 2 bases and J by 7 bases, with 12 bases left in between. CDR1 GTSNPN and CDR2 SVGIG come from the germline V gene (reference sequence). This CDR3 region has 13 residues.

The J gene is TRBJ1-1, the V gene TRBV27; D not certain. The CDR3 contains 15 residues. The ends were cut back, 4 bases at V and 3 bases at J, with 15 bases in the middle. Germline-derived CDR1 and CDR2 are MNHEY and SMNVEV (reference sequence). Here the CDR3 reads CASSSQTGVDTEAFF. CDR3 nucleotides: TGTGCCAGCAGTTCACAGACTGGGGTCGACACTGAAGCTTTCTTT.